A single sample is the source of the 28 T cell receptor beta chains below, sequenced in a study of CD8 T cells in ankylosing spondylitis. TCRdb recomputed calls from the 5' RACE reads with MiXCR, one row per CDR3 protein. The sample has about 220,000 distinct CDR3 sequences, 10% to 13% seen once. The sample comprised blood, either unsorted or a sorted T cell fraction (not recorded which). All receptors come from a male donor with ankylosing spondylitis or in good health (not recorded which).

The chain combines TRBV3-1 with TRBJ1-1; possible D gene TRBD1, 6 bases. The germline V gene encodes CDR1 LGHDT and CDR2 YNNKEL (reference sequence). This CDR3 has 14 residues. V lost 2 bases and J lost 3, with 10 bases in between. Written as DNA, the CDR3 is TGTGCCAGCAGCCAAAGGGGGGGTGACACTGAAGCTTTCTTT. This sequence encodes CASSQRGGDTEAFF.

The genes are TRBV20-1 and TRBJ2-3; the match to TRBD2 covers 10 bases. The V gene end was trimmed by 3 bases and the J gene end by 3 bases; junction bases not matched to a gene: 6. In germline, CDR1 is DFQATT, CDR2 SNEGSKA (reference sequence). This CDR3 has 15 residues. CDR3 DNA: TGCAGTGCTAGGCAGACTAGCGGGCTAACAGATACGCAGTATTTT. Translated, it gives CSARQTSGLTDTQYF.

This clonotype came up many times. The rearrangement links TRBV7-3 to TRBJ1-4, with 11 bases that match TRBD1. This CDR3 spans 15 amino acids. Germline V gene sequence: CDR1 SGHTA, CDR2 FQGTGA. V trimming: 5 bases; J trimming: 7 bases; junction bases outside the gene matches: 6. The CDR3 loop is CASSPTGTGGEKLFF. The CDR3 DNA reads TGTGCCAGCAGCCCTACCGGGACAGGGGGTGAAAAACTGTTTTTT.

There are many counts of this clonotype. The rearrangement joins TRBV3-1 to TRBJ2-6; 13 positions match TRBD2. Trimming at V came to 3 bases and at J to 4 bases, leaving 9 bases not matched to a gene. Germline V lookup: CDR1 LGHDT, CDR2 YNNKEL (reference sequence). The CDR3 totals 19 residues. The CDR3 loop reads CASSQGTSGGARGANVLTF. The CDR3 bases are TGTGCCAGCAGCCAGGGAACTAGCGGGGGGGCCAGAGGGGCCAACGTCCTGACTTTC.

V is TRBV20-1 and J is TRBJ2-7; tentative D call: TRBD2 (6 bases). The V end was cut by 5 bases, the J end by 5 bases, with 19 bases between. The length of the CDR3 is 14 residues. The germline gives CDR1 DFQATT, CDR2 SNEGSKA (reference sequence). For the CDR3, the DNA is TGCAGTGCTTCTGGGGGACTCCTTAGGAACGAGCAGTACTTC. Translation: CSASGGLLRNEQYF.

The table lists this clonotype with many counts. The chain couples TRBV15 to TRBJ1-3; D remains unclear. The CDR3 loop spans 19 amino acids. The V gene lost 0 bases and the J gene lost 0 bases, with 18 bases spanning the gap. Germline lookup yields CDR1 LNHNV and CDR2 YYDKDF (reference sequence). Written as DNA, the CDR3 is TGTGCCACCAGCAGAGATGGTACATGGGCAGCGGGCTCTGGAAACACCATATATTTT. Encoded protein: CATSRDGTWAAGSGNTIYF.

Ten or more counts support this clonotype. The CDR3 sequence: CASSSTQETQYF. The CDR3 coding sequence is TGTGCCAGCAGCTCCACACAAGAGACCCAGTACTTC. The V gene is TRBV11-2, the J gene TRBJ2-5; no firm D call. The CDR3 loop spans 12 amino acids. CDR1 and CDR2 (germline): SGHAT, FQNNGV. With 4 bases removed from V and 2 bases from J, the gap between germline ends came to 5 bases.

J is TRBJ1-1 and V is TRBV20-1; TRBD1 aligns across 8 bases. V shed 4 bases and J 3 bases; nucleotides not matched to a gene: 13. Germline V gene sequence: CDR1 DFQATT, CDR2 SNEGSKA (reference sequence). CDR3 length equals 16 residues. This CDR3 is CSAIPPGGAVDTEAFF. The CDR3 DNA is TGCAGTGCTATCCCCCCAGGGGGCGCGGTGGACACTGAAGCTTTCTTT.

CDR3 amino acids: CASSLASSVGDTQYF. Here the CDR3 DNA reads TGTGCCAGCAGCTTAGCTTCTAGCGTTGGAGATACGCAGTATTTT. The chain combines TRBV7-2 with TRBJ2-3; D is possibly TRBD2 (6 bases). This CDR3 spans 15 amino acids. Between the trimmed V and J ends, which lost 0 bases and 5 bases, there was a span of 12 bases. The germline CDR1 and CDR2 sequences are SGHTA and FQGNSA.

This clonotype was seen many times. This rearrangement joins TRBV7-2 to TRBJ2-5, with D perhaps assigned TRBD1 or TRBD2 (6 bases each). This CDR3 contains 16 residues. Trimming took off 5 bases at V and 4 bases at J, with 20 bases between the two ends. CDR1 and CDR2 from the germline V gene are SGHTA and FQGNSA. CDR3: CASSPIQGLGGETQYF. The CDR3 DNA follows: TGTGCCAGCAGCCCCATACAGGGTTTGGGGGGAGAGACCCAGTACTTC.

This clonotype was observed many times. The chain uses TRBV9 and TRBJ2-1; 8 nucleotides agree with TRBD2. The germline V gene has CDR1 SGDLS and CDR2 YYNGEE. The ends lost 0 bases at V and 1 base at J; junction bases unmatched: 3. CDR3 length: 16 residues. In nucleotides, the CDR3 is TGTGCCAGCAGCGTAGGAGGCGGGGGGTCCTACAATGAGCAGTTCTTC. Amino acids: CASSVGGGGSYNEQFF.

This clonotype was counted at least ten times. The gene calls are TRBV3-1 and TRBJ2-4; 8 bases are shared with TRBD1. Germline V gives CDR1 LGHDT, CDR2 YNNKEL (reference sequence). The CDR3 contains 15 residues. V lost 4 bases to trimming and J lost 9 bases; unmatched junction nucleotides: 11. Here the CDR3 reads CASSLPGQGFSIQYF. The CDR3 DNA follows: TGTGCCAGCAGCCTTCCCGGACAGGGTTTCTCCATTCAGTACTTC.

The chain has TRBV6-6 and TRBJ2-1, with 7 bases fitting TRBD1. Germline V CDR1 and CDR2: MNHNY, SVGAGI (reference sequence). CDR3 length: 13 residues. V trimming: 7 bases; J trimming: 6 bases; junction bases outside the gene matches: 6. The CDR3, as DNA: TGTGCCAGCACCCAGGGGGAGATCAATGAGCAGTTCTTC. As protein: CASTQGEINEQFF.

This clonotype was counted ten times or more. The chain joins TRBV7-8 to TRBJ2-7; D is unresolved. The CDR3 totals 12 residues. V lost 5 bases to trimming and J lost 3 bases, with 8 bases between them. The germline V gene has CDR1 SGHVS and CDR2 FQNEAQ. CDR3 region: CASSHSLYEQYF. CDR3 coding DNA: TGTGCCAGCAGCCATTCCCTCTACGAGCAGTACTTC.

This rearrangement joins TRBV6-2 or TRBV6-3 to TRBJ2-5; tentative D call: TRBD1 (7 bases). Germline assignment: CDR1 MNHEY and CDR2 SVGEGT. V was shortened by 8 bases and J by 2 bases, with 15 bases between the two germline ends. This CDR3 is 14 amino acids long. This CDR3 is CASGGTALQETQYF. The CDR3 coding sequence is TGTGCCAGCGGGGGGACAGCCTTACAAGAGACCCAGTACTTC.

This clonotype was detected many times. V gene TRBV20-1 combines with J gene TRBJ2-3, with D hard to call. In germline, CDR1 is DFQATT, CDR2 SNEGSKA (reference sequence). V was cut by 6 bases and J by 5 bases, with 12 bases left in between. This CDR3 is 12 amino acids long. CDR3 amino acids: CSAQKTQDTQYF. Here the CDR3 DNA reads TGCAGTGCCCAGAAGACGCAAGATACGCAGTATTTT.

The table lists this clonotype with many counts. This chain uses TRBV2 with TRBJ2-7; D may be TRBD1 (6 bases). Germline assignment: CDR1 SNHLY and CDR2 FYNNEI. V was clipped by 1 base and J by 3 bases, with 13 bases between them. CDR3 length: 15 residues. The CDR3: CASSEGRTASYEQYF. The CDR3 nucleotides read TGTGCCAGCAGTGAAGGTAGGACAGCTAGCTACGAGCAGTACTTC.

Ten or more counts support this clonotype. The rearrangement links TRBV5-1 to TRBJ1-1; D gene ambiguous. V was pared by 1 base and J by 1 base, with 8 bases between. CDR1 SGHRS and CDR2 YFSETQ come from the germline V gene. The CDR3 consists of 14 residues. In DNA form, the CDR3 reads TGCGCCAGCAGCTTGCTAAACCCGAACACTGAAGCTTTCTTT. Translation: CASSLLNPNTEAFF.

Comment on this clonotype: This clone may be a read error of a much larger clone one base away. This chain links TRBV7-8 with TRBJ1-3, with D unresolved. Germline-derived CDR1 and CDR2 are SGHVS and FQNEAQ. This CDR3 comprises 15 residues. CDR3 region: CASSTLGSPGKTIYF. The CDR3 nucleotides read TGTGCCAGCAGCACCCTGGGGTCTCCTGGAAAGACCATATATTTT.

The chain recombines TRBV10-3 with TRBJ2-1; no clear D. V was clipped by 2 bases and J by 0 bases, with 17 bases between them. CDR1 and CDR2 from the germline V gene are ENHRY and SYGVKD. This CDR3 is built from 18 residues. This CDR3 reads CAISERVGLAYSYNEQFF. The CDR3, as DNA: TGTGCCATCAGTGAGAGGGTGGGGTTAGCTTACTCCTACAATGAGCAGTTCTTC.

This chain connects TRBV28 to TRBJ2-7; perhaps TRBD1 as D (6 bases). The CDR3 sequence is 13 residues long. Germline-derived CDR1 and CDR2 are MDHEN and SYDVKM. Trimming took 6 bases from V and 1 from J, leaving 10 bases between them. The DNA of the CDR3 is TGTGCCAGCAGACCCGGACAGTCCTACGAGCAGTACTTC. Translating it yields CASRPGQSYEQYF.

Comments on this clonotype: Germline is not matched at one junction end, which may reflect a read error. The chain couples TRBV15 to TRBJ2-1; 8 bases align to TRBD2. Per germline, CDR1 LNHNV and CDR2 YYDKDF (reference sequence). CDR3 length equals 16 residues. The CDR3 coding sequence is TGTGCCACCAGCAGAGTGACGGGGGGGAACTACAATGAGCAGTTGTTC. The encoded protein is CATSRVTGGNYNEQLF.

The DNA for the CDR3 is TGTGCCAGCAGCTCGCCAGCGGATACGCAGTATTTT. It is translated as CASSSPADTQYF. The rearrangement uses TRBV7-2 and TRBJ2-3; D not resolved. CDR3 length equals 12 residues. The V and J ends lost 4 bases and 6 bases respectively, with 8 bases between them. Germline V lookup: CDR1 SGHTA, CDR2 FQGNSA.

This clonotype was seen only a few times. The chain combines TRBV4-2 with TRBJ2-1, with TRBD2 matching over 12 bases. The junction had 6 bases not matched to a gene; V was cut back by 3 bases and J by 6 bases. CDR3 length: 16 residues. CDR1 and CDR2 (germline): LGHNA, YNFKEQ. CDR3 DNA: TGTGCCAGCAGCCATCCTGGACTAGCGGGGCCCAATGAGCAGTTCTTC. This codes for CASSHPGLAGPNEQFF.

This clonotype was detected ten times or more. The rearrangement joins TRBV12-3 or TRBV12-4 to TRBJ1-6; no definite D call. This CDR3 comprises 15 residues. V was pared by 6 bases and J by 10 bases, with 19 bases between. For the CDR3, the DNA is TGTGCCAGCAGCAACGGACCTTCAGACGGCTCACCCCTCCACTTT. Protein sequence: CASSNGPSDGSPLHF.

This clonotype was detected a few times. The chain recombines TRBV20-1 with TRBJ2-1, with a tentative D call TRBD2 (6 bases). There are 14 residues in the CDR3. The germline V gene encodes CDR1 DFQATT and CDR2 SNEGSKA (reference sequence). V lost 6 bases to trimming and J lost 3 bases, with 15 bases between them. CDR3 sequence: CSAGGTANYNEQFF. The CDR3 DNA follows: TGCAGTGCAGGCGGGACTGCAAACTACAATGAGCAGTTCTTC.

The gene calls are TRBV7-8 and TRBJ2-7; D possibly corresponds to TRBD2 (5 bases). The CDR3 has 14 amino acids. V lost 1 base, J lost 0 bases, and 7 bases lay in between. Looked up from germline, CDR1 is SGHVS and CDR2 is FQNEAQ. CDR3 coding DNA: TGTGCCAGCAGCTTAGAGCGGACCTCCTACGAGCAGTACTTC. Residues: CASSLERTSYEQYF.

This clonotype has a count of ten or more. J is TRBJ1-2 and V is TRBV5-1, with a weak D call TRBD1 (6 bases). This CDR3 region has 14 residues. Germline loops: CDR1 SGHRS, CDR2 YFSETQ. V was clipped by 0 bases and J by 5 bases, with 11 bases between them. CDR3 sequence reads: CASSLEAGEYGYTF. CDR3 bases: TGCGCCAGCAGCTTGGAGGCAGGGGAGTATGGCTACACCTTC.